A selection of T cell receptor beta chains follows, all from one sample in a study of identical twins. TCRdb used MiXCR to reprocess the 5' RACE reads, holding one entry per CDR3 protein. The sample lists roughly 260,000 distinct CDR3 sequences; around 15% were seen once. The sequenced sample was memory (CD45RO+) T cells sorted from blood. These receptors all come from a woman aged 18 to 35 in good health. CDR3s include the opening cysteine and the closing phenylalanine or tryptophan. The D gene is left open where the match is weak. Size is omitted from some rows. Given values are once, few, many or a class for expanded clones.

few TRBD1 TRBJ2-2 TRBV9 CASSVGATGAATGELFF TGTGCCAGCAGCGTAGGCGCCACAGGGGCGGCCACCGGGGAGCTGTTTTTT
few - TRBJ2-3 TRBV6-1 CASRGTFTDTQYF TGTGCCAGCAGGGGAACTTTCACAGATACGCAGTATTTT
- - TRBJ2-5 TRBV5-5 CASSLLYQGTQYF TGTGCCAGCAGCTTGTTATACCAAGGGACCCAGTACTTC
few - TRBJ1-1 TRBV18 CASSTGWDNTEAFF TGTGCCAGCTCTACTGGGTGGGACAACACTGAAGCTTTCTTT
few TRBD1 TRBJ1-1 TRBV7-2 CASSLATGGTGEAFF TGTGCCAGCAGCTTAGCGACAGGGGGAACAGGTGAAGCTTTCTTT
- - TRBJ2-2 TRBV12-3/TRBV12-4 CASSSIREVATGELFF TGTGCCAGCAGTTCGATCAGGGAGGTAGCCACCGGGGAGCTGTTTTTT
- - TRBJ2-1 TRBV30 CAWSVGASYNEQFF TGTGCCTGGTCAGTTGGTGCGTCCTACAATGAGCAGTTCTTC
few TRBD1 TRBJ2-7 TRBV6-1 CASSVTGDLEQYF TGTGCCAGCAGCGTCACAGGGGACCTCGAGCAGTACTTC
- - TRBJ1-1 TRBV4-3 CASSQEVGSTEAFF TGCGCCAGCAGCCAAGAGGTGGGATCCACTGAAGCTTTCTTT
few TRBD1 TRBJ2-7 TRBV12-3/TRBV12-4 CASTLKDRSYEQYF TGTGCCAGCACCCTAAAGGACAGGTCCTACGAGCAGTACTTC
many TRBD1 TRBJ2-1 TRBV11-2 CASSPGQGFHEQFF TGTGCCAGCAGCCCTGGACAGGGTTTCCATGAGCAGTTCTTC
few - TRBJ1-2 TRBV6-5 CASSYSRWANYGYTF TGTGCCAGCAGTTACTCGCGCTGGGCTAACTATGGCTACACCTTC
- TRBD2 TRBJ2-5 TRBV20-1 CSAGTSGGGFQETQYF TGCAGTGCTGGGACTAGCGGGGGGGGATTCCAAGAGACCCAGTACTTC
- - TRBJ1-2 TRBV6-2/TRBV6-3 CASSWFYGYTF TGTGCCAGCAGTTGGTTCTATGGCTACACCTTC
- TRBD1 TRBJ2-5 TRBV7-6 CASSLEGQKTQYF TGTGCCAGCAGCTTAGAGGGACAGAAGACCCAGTACTTC
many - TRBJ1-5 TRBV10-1 CASSGQSGNQPQHF TGCGCCAGCAGTGGACAGTCGGGAAATCAGCCCCAGCATTTT
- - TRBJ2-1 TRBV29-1 CSVIYGRGGVYNEQFF TGCAGCGTTATTTATGGGAGGGGGGGGGTTTACAATGAGCAGTTCTTC
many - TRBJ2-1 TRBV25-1 CASSPEGEQFF TGTGCCAGCAGTCCCGAAGGGGAGCAGTTCTTC
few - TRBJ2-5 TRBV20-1 CSAFSLGASGYQETQYF TGCAGTGCTTTTTCTCTGGGGGCTAGCGGATACCAAGAGACCCAGTACTTC
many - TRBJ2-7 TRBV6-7 CASSLLAYSYEQYF TGTGCCAGCAGTTTACTGGCTTACTCCTACGAGCAGTACTTC
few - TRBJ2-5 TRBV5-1 CASSLEPPTKQETQYF TGCGCCAGCAGCTTGGAACCTCCAACGAAACAAGAGACCCAGTACTTC
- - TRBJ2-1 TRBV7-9 CASLVGDLAYNEQFF TGTGCCAGCTTGGTGGGGGACTTGGCGTACAATGAGCAGTTCTTC
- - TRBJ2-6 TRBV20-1 CSAAQSGANVLTF TGCAGTGCTGCTCAGAGCGGGGCCAACGTCCTGACTTTC
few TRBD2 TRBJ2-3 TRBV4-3 CASSQSIGLAPTDTQYF TGCGCCAGCAGCCAAAGTATCGGACTAGCGCCCACAGATACGCAGTATTTT
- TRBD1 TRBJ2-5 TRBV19 CASSTLTGGGEETQYF TGTGCCAGTAGTACCCTTACAGGGGGAGGCGAAGAGACCCAGTACTTC
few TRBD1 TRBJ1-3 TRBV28 CASGNTGGLVQNTIYF TGTGCCTCAGGAAACACAGGGGGCCTAGTACAGAACACCATATATTTT
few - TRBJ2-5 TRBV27 CASRGRTQETQYF TGTGCCAGCAGAGGCAGGACACAAGAGACCCAGTACTTC
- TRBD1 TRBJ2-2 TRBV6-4 CASSVDRAHTGELFF TGTGCCAGCAGTGTGGACAGGGCCCACACCGGGGAGCTGTTTTTT
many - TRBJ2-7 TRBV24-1 CATEEAPHEQYF TGTGCCACCGAGGAGGCTCCGCACGAGCAGTACTTC
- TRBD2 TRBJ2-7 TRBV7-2 CASSLQRLAGYGQYF TGTGCCAGCAGCTTACAGAGACTAGCCGGCTACGGGCAGTACTTC
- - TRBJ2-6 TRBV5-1 CASSLVMSSGANVLTF TGCGCCAGCAGCTTGGTTATGTCATCTGGGGCCAACGTCCTGACTTTC
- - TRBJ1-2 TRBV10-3 CATSDGNNYGYTF TGTGCCACCTCGGACGGTAATAACTATGGCTACACCTTC
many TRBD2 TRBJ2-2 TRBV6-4 CASSETSGGNTGELFF TGTGCCAGCAGTGAAACTAGCGGGGGGAACACCGGGGAGCTGTTTTTT
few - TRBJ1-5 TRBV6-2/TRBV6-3 CASSYLAQPQHF TGTGCCAGCAGTTACTTGGCTCAGCCCCAGCATTTT
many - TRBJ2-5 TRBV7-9 CASSLVWQETQYF TGTGCCAGCAGCTTAGTCTGGCAAGAGACCCAGTACTTC
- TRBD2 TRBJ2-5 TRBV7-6 CASATSGRAVFLAETQYF TGTGCCAGCGCAACTAGCGGGAGGGCCGTTTTTCTCGCAGAGACCCAGTACTTC
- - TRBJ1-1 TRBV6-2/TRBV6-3 CASSLRTVEAFF TGTGCCAGCAGTTTACGGACCGTTGAAGCTTTCTTT
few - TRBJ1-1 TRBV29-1 CSARTLNTEAFF TGCAGCGCACGGACCTTGAACACTGAAGCTTTCTTT
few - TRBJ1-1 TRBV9 CASSATGDNTEAFF TGTGCCAGCAGCGCGACAGGAGACAACACTGAAGCTTTCTTT
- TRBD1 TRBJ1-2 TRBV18 CASSPGQVNYGYTF TGTGCCAGCTCACCGGGACAGGTTAACTATGGCTACACCTTC
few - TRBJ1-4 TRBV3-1 CASGRWEKLFF TGTGCCAGCGGCCGATGGGAAAAACTGTTTTTT
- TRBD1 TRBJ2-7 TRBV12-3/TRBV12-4 CASSRTGRYEQYF TGTGCCAGCAGCCGGACAGGGAGGTACGAGCAGTACTTC